Following are 21 T cell receptor beta chains from one sample sequenced in a study of shared clonotypes between healthy human individuals. Assay: immunoSEQ multiplex PCR; the TCRdb copy retains only in-frame clones and omits some. Here the sample spans 730,000 or so clones, 72% being singletons. Sequencing was done on a sample of memory CD4+ T cells sorted from blood. As for subset: CD45RA-negative fraction. The receptors stem from a woman younger than 45 in good health.

In DNA, the CDR3 is TGTGCCGCGACCGGACAGGGGGCGCGGACTAATGAAAAACTGTTTTTT. Protein product: CAATGQGARTNEKLFF. The V gene is TRBV28, the J gene TRBJ1-4, with 11 bases aligning to TRBD1. The germline gives CDR1 MDHEN, CDR2 SYDVKM. J gave up 2 bases and V 11 bases, and 10 bases lay outside the gene matches. The CDR3 has 16 amino acids.

V gene TRBV6-6 combines with J gene TRBJ1-5; TRBD1 is a possible D gene (5 bases). The CDR3 is 16 amino acids. V was trimmed by 0 bases and J by 7 bases, leaving 16 bases between them. The V gene's germline CDR1 is MNHNY and CDR2 SVGAGI (reference sequence). The CDR3 loop is CASSYSSPGTGQPQHF. The CDR3 nucleotides are TGTGCCAGCAGTTACTCGTCTCCAGGGACGGGGCAGCCCCAGCATTTT.

This chain links TRBV28 with TRBJ1-4; possibly TRBD1 for D (5 bases). CDR1 and CDR2 (germline): MDHEN, SYDVKM. The CDR3 sequence is 14 residues long. The ends were cut back, 4 bases at V and 7 bases at J, with 13 bases in the middle. The chain's CDR3 is CASSSDSGGEKLFF. CDR3 nucleotide sequence: TGTGCCAGCAGTTCCGACAGCGGTGGTGAAAAACTGTTTTTT.

This clone was found once. V usage is TRBV21-1 and J usage is TRBJ2-4; the table names TRBD2, a call not compared with the DNA. TRBV21-1 is tagged as a pseudogene. The CDR3 length is 13 residues. The CDR3 is CASPARPKNIQYF. CDR3 DNA: TGTGCCAGCCCTGCGAGGCCCAAAAACATTCAGTACTTC.

V is TRBV9 and J is TRBJ1-2; perhaps TRBD1 as D (5 bases). The CDR3 is made up of 14 amino acids. The germline V gene encodes CDR1 SGDLS and CDR2 YYNGEE. The V end lost 3 bases, the J end lost 4 bases, and 13 bases lay between the germline ends. The CDR3 loop is CASSARSQGYGYTF. CDR3 bases: TGTGCCAGCAGCGCCCGGTCCCAGGGCTATGGCTACACCTTC.

This clone was found a few times. This chain uses TRBV11-2 with TRBJ1-5; 7 bases fit TRBD1. CDR3 length equals 14 residues. The V gene end was trimmed by 1 base and the J gene end by 7 bases; junction bases not matched to a gene: 4. Germline CDR1 and CDR2: SGHAT and FQNNGV. The CDR3, as DNA: TGTGCCAGCAGCTTAGTCCCAGGGGGGCAGCCCCAGCATTTT. Translating it yields CASSLVPGGQPQHF.

The chain couples TRBV5-1 to TRBJ2-2, with 11 nucleotides matching TRBD2. Germline values: CDR1 SGHRS, CDR2 YFSETQ. The CDR3 extends over 18 amino acids. V gave up 9 bases and J gave up 0 bases; unmatched junction bases: 13. CDR3 region: CATSLAGVRGTNTGELFF. DNA of the CDR3: TGCGCCACCTCACTAGCGGGAGTAAGGGGAACGAACACCGGGGAGCTGTTTTTT.

This chain links TRBV5-1 with TRBJ2-1; D perhaps matches TRBD1 (5 bases). This CDR3 contains 12 residues. V was shortened by 0 bases and J by 10 bases, with 8 bases between the two germline ends. Germline CDR1 SGHRS, CDR2 YFSETQ. The chain's CDR3 is CASSLEGREQFF. The DNA for the CDR3 is TGCGCCAGCAGCTTGGAGGGGCGGGAGCAGTTCTTC.

This clone was seen more than once but under ten times. The chain employs TRBV14 and TRBJ2-4; no reliable D call. The CDR3 is made up of 15 amino acids. V shed 1 base and J shed 0 bases, with 7 bases lying between them. Germline V gene lookup returns CDR1 SGHDN and CDR2 FVKESK. CDR3 sequence: CASSQVGIAKNIQYF. The CDR3 nucleotides are TGTGCCAGCAGCCAAGTAGGAATAGCCAAAAACATTCAGTACTTC.

The J gene is TRBJ2-1, the V gene TRBV27; the match to TRBD2 covers 12 bases. The CDR3 is 20 amino acids. Germline V gives CDR1 MNHEY, CDR2 SMNVEV (reference sequence). Trimming cost V 6 bases and J 0 bases; bases outside gene matches: 15. CDR3 region: CASSVNKLAGGTSSYNEQFF. The DNA for the CDR3 is TGTGCCAGCAGCGTAAATAAACTAGCGGGAGGAACCTCCTCCTACAATGAGCAGTTCTTC.

J is TRBJ1-1 and V is TRBV18; D is uncertain. Trimming stripped 3 bases from V and 0 bases from J, with 17 bases between. This CDR3 is built from 17 residues. Per the germline V gene, CDR1 is KGHSH and CDR2 is LQKENI. CDR3 DNA: TGTGCCAGCTCACCTCCGGGGAGCTCAAACATGAACACTGAAGCTTTCTTT. Its translation: CASSPPGSSNMNTEAFF.

This chain connects TRBV9 to TRBJ1-2; tentatively, D is TRBD1 (5 bases). The CDR3 length is 13 residues. The germline CDR1 and CDR2 sequences are SGDLS and YYNGEE. Trimming left V 4 bases short and J 3 bases short, with 10 bases between. The chain's CDR3 is CASSPRGDYGYTF. The CDR3 DNA reads TGTGCCAGCAGCCCCAGAGGGGACTATGGCTACACCTTC.

V gene TRBV15 combines with J gene TRBJ2-7, with 8 bases that match TRBD2. Germline CDR1 reads LNHNV; CDR2 reads YYDKDF (reference sequence). This CDR3 is built from 18 residues. The J segment lost 3 bases and the V segment lost 0 bases, leaving 13 bases of the junction unmatched. CDR3 nucleotides: TGTGCCACCAGCAGAGACACTAGCGGACCTGACGCCGGCTACGAGCAGTACTTC. As protein: CATSRDTSGPDAGYEQYF.

This clone was detected ten times or more. The CDR3 here is CASSLTEYGELFF. The CDR3 region has the DNA TGTGCCAGCAGTCTTACAGAATACGGGGAGCTGTTTTTT. The chain uses TRBV27 and TRBJ2-2; D is undetermined. In germline, CDR1 is MNHEY, CDR2 SMNVEV (reference sequence). Trimming removed 5 bases from V and 7 bases from J, with 11 bases in between. The CDR3 totals 13 residues.

The chain couples TRBV4-1 to TRBJ2-1; 8 bases are shared with TRBD1. This CDR3 region has 15 residues. CDR1 is MGHRA and CDR2 is YSYEKL in the germline V gene. V was pared by 0 bases and J by 4 bases, with 2 bases of the junction left unmatched. CDR3 nucleotide sequence: TGCGCCAGCAGCCAAGACGGGACAGGTTACAATGAGCAGTTCTTC. Its protein product is CASSQDGTGYNEQFF.

V and J are TRBV18 and TRBJ2-5; 7 bases align to TRBD2. This CDR3 has 14 residues. The V gene end was trimmed by 4 bases and the J gene end by 5 bases; junction bases not matched to a gene: 7. Germline loops: CDR1 KGHSH, CDR2 LQKENI. CDR3 in amino acids: CASSLQTSQETQYF. Written as DNA, the CDR3 is TGTGCCAGCTCACTTCAGACTAGCCAGGAGACCCAGTACTTC.

This clone was detected only a few times. The chain combines TRBV29-1 with TRBJ2-1; D gene unclear. The CDR3 spans 11 residues. Germline assignment: CDR1 SQVTM and CDR2 ANQGSEA. The germline V and J ends were trimmed by 8 bases and 7 bases, with 12 bases remaining between them. CDR3 nucleotide sequence: TGCAGCATCAAAGAAGCAAATGAGCAGTTCTTC. This translates into CSIKEANEQFF.

About this clone itself: Additional DNA sequences in this sample encode the identical CDR3. V usage is TRBV19 and J usage is TRBJ1-1; D ambiguous. V was shortened by 6 bases and J by 3 bases, with 11 bases between the two germline ends. The CDR3 extends over 13 amino acids. Germline values: CDR1 LNHDA, CDR2 SQIVND (reference sequence). This chain's CDR3 is CASSTQRDTEAFF. DNA of the CDR3: TGTGCCAGTAGCACCCAGAGGGACACTGAAGCTTTCTTT.

In this sample, this clone turned up once. V gene TRBV7-2 combines with J gene TRBJ2-3; no definite D call. Germline V gene lookup returns CDR1 SGHTA and CDR2 FQGNSA. There are 12 residues in the CDR3. V shed 5 bases and J shed 11 bases, with 14 bases lying between them. CDR3 in DNA: TGTGCCAGCAGCCTAGAGGTGGGAAAGCAGTATTTT. Protein sequence: CASSLEVGKQYF.

Regarding this clone: This CDR3 is also generated by other DNA sequences in the sample. DNA for the CDR3: TGCGCCAGCAGCTTAACTAGCGGGGGCTACAATGAGCAGTTCTTC. It codes for CASSLTSGGYNEQFF. The chain uses TRBV5-1 and TRBJ2-1; 11 bases align to TRBD2. The CDR3 has 15 residues. Germline V gene data show CDR1 as SGHRS and CDR2 as YFSETQ. J lost 3 bases, V lost 2 bases, and 1 base had no gene match.

This clone appeared a single time. The rearrangement links TRBV7-6 to TRBJ2-1, with 11 bases matching TRBD2. CDR1 and CDR2 (germline): SGHVS, FNYEAQ. The CDR3 consists of 15 residues. Losses at the gene ends were 2 bases for V and 7 bases for J; bases not matched to a gene: 4. CDR3 nucleotide sequence: TGTGCCAGCAGCTTATCCGGGACTAGCGGTAATGAGCAGTTCTTC. Translating gives CASSLSGTSGNEQFF.